Listed below are T cell receptor beta chains from one sample, sequenced in a study of blood T cell repertoires in COVID-19. The table came from immunoSEQ multiplex PCR; TCRdb's copy has only in-frame clones and leaves some out. The sample yields approximately 180,000 clones, 80% to 90% seen once. The sample taken for sequencing was peripheral blood. These receptors came from a human donor with active or convalescent COVID-19. The donor label of this sample is uncertain. The CDR3 runs from the conserved cysteine through the conserved F or W. The D gene is left open where the match is weak. Size is stated for part of the rows, as once, few or many counts, or as a class when the clone is expanded.

cdr3_length d_call j_call v_call clone_size cdr3_aa cdr3_nt
14 TRBD1 TRBJ1-1 TRBV4-2 once CASSPDRTNTEAFF TGTGCCAGCAGTCCGGACAGGACCAACACTGAAGCTTTCTTT
15 TRBD1 TRBJ1-2 TRBV28 once CASSYPTGTNYGYTF TGTGCCAGCAGTTACCCGACAGGGACTAACTATGGCTACACCTTC
13 . TRBJ2-7 TRBV6-2/TRBV6-3 few CASSYSPTYEQYF TGTGCCAGCAGTTACTCCCCTACTTACGAGCAGTACTTC
15 . TRBJ2-1 TRBV5-1 . CASSLTVSSYNEQFF TGCGCCAGCAGCTTGACGGTTAGCTCCTACAATGAGCAGTTCTTC
17 TRBD2 TRBJ2-1 TRBV4-1 once CASSLRVWREVNNEQFF TGCGCCAGCAGCCTACGGGTGTGGCGGGAGGTTAACAATGAGCAGTTCTTC
14 TRBD1 TRBJ2-7 TRBV5-1 . CASRGQGAGYEQYF TGCGCCAGCAGAGGACAGGGGGCAGGGTACGAGCAGTACTTC
14 TRBD2 TRBJ2-2 TRBV5-4 many CASSGRTSGSPGVF TGTGCCAGCAGCGGCCGGACTAGCGGGAGCCCCGGAGTTTTT
15 . TRBJ2-7 TRBV28 . CASTPGGVSSYEQYF TGTGCCAGCACTCCCGGAGGGGTAAGCTCCTACGAGCAGTACTTC
15 . TRBJ1-2 TRBV19 few CASSIILTDSYGYTF TGTGCCAGTAGTATAATCCTGACAGACTCCTATGGCTACACCTTC
13 . TRBJ2-1 TRBV6-5 . CASSIFRGNEQFF TGTGCCAGCAGCATATTTAGAGGCAATGAGCAGTTCTTC
14 TRBD1 TRBJ1-4 TRBV2 once CASTIDRAPGKLFF TGTGCCAGCACCATAGACAGGGCCCCGGGAAAACTGTTTTTT
13 TRBD1 TRBJ2-1 TRBV24-1 . CATGTGAYNEQFF TGTGCCACCGGAACAGGGGCCTACAATGAGCAGTTCTTC
17 TRBD2 TRBJ2-3 TRBV3-1/TRBV3-2 . CASSQDRRRGGTDTQYF TGTGCCAGCAGCCAAGATCGTCGGCGGGGGGGGACAGATACGCAGTATTTT
16 TRBD2 TRBJ2-3 TRBV5-1 . CASSPGRGGSTDTQYF TGCGCCAGCAGCCCGGGGCGGGGGGGCTCCACAGATACGCAGTATTTT
16 TRBD2 TRBJ2-2 TRBV3-1/TRBV3-2 . CASSPWTSGSPGELFF TGTGCCAGCAGCCCCTGGACTAGCGGGAGCCCCGGGGAGCTGTTTTTT
14 . TRBJ2-5 TRBV5-4 . CASSSQGPGETQYF TGTGCCAGCAGCTCACAGGGTCCGGGGGAGACCCAGTACTTC
15 TRBD1 TRBJ2-5 TRBV5-1 once CASIRGDRTQETQYF TGCGCCAGCATCAGGGGGGACAGGACCCAAGAGACCCAGTACTTC
15 TRBD2 TRBJ2-1 TRBV2 . CASSERLAGTNEQFF TGTGCCAGCAGTGAAAGGCTAGCGGGAACCAATGAGCAGTTCTTC
14 . TRBJ2-2 TRBV6-6 once CASSYSRNTGELFF TGTGCCAGCAGTTACTCGAGGAACACCGGGGAGCTGTTTTTT
15 TRBD2 TRBJ2-3 TRBV7-7 . CASSLSGGNADTQYF TGTGCCAGCAGCTTATCGGGGGGTAACGCAGATACGCAGTATTTT
16 . TRBJ2-2 TRBV18 . CASSPKRQANTGELFF TGTGCCAGCTCACCAAAACGACAAGCGAACACCGGGGAGCTGTTTTTT
17 TRBD2 TRBJ2-1 TRBV6-4 few CASSDSPSGGGRNEQFF TGTGCCAGCAGTGACTCCCCTAGCGGGGGGGGCCGGAATGAGCAGTTCTTC
17 . TRBJ1-2 TRBV28 . CASTPFTGTSFDYGYTF TGTGCCAGTACCCCGTTTACAGGGACCTCATTTGACTATGGCTACACCTTC
14 . TRBJ2-7 TRBV10-3 . CAIREGAASGEQYF TGTGCCATCAGGGAGGGAGCGGCTTCCGGCGAGCAGTACTTC
17 TRBD2 TRBJ2-5 TRBV7-2 . CASSFPTGTSVQETQYF TGTGCCAGCAGCTTCCCTACCGGGACTAGTGTTCAAGAGACCCAGTACTTC
13 TRBD1 TRBJ2-7 TRBV2 . CASSRDRAFEQYF TGTGCCAGCAGCCGGGACAGGGCCTTCGAGCAGTACTTC
15 TRBD1 TRBJ1-3 TRBV7-2 . CASSGRTGSGNTIYF TGTGCCAGCAGCGGCCGGACAGGCTCTGGAAACACCATATATTTT
17 TRBD1 TRBJ1-5 TRBV18 once CASSPGTGRISNQPQHF TGTGCCAGCTCACCAGGGACAGGGCGGATAAGCAATCAGCCCCAGCATTTT
14 TRBD2 TRBJ2-3 TRBV6-4 . CASSSGRAPDTQYF TGTGCTTCCTCTAGCGGGAGGGCTCCAGATACGCAGTATTTT
15 . TRBJ2-3 TRBV7-2 . CASSLMGAWTDTQYF TGTGCCAGCAGCTTAATGGGGGCGTGGACAGATACGCAGTATTTT
15 . TRBJ2-1 TRBV7-9 . CASSLTLSSYNEQFF TGTGCCAGCAGCTTGACACTGAGCTCCTACAATGAGCAGTTCTTC
12 . TRBJ2-7 TRBV25-1 . CASSEVGYEQYF TGTGCCAGCAGTGAAGTGGGCTATGAGCAGTACTTC
14 . TRBJ1-1 TRBV6-5 . CASSYRDLRTEAFF TGTGCCAGCAGTTACCGGGACTTACGGACTGAAGCTTTCTTT
17 TRBD1 TRBJ2-2 TRBV5-1 . CASSRGQGAPNTGELFF TGCGCCAGCAGCAGGGGACAGGGGGCCCCGAACACCGGGGAGCTGTTTTTT
15 . TRBJ1-4 TRBV6-1 . CASSESPGKGEKLFF TGTGCCAGCAGTGAATCCCCAGGGAAGGGTGAAAAACTGTTTTTT
14 . TRBJ1-3 TRBV5-1 . CASSFSGAGNTIYF TGCGCCAGCAGCTTTTCAGGGGCTGGAAACACCATATATTTT
16 TRBD1 TRBJ1-6 TRBV3-1/TRBV3-2 . CASSQEARQGESPLHF TGTGCCAGCAGCCAAGAGGCCAGACAGGGAGAGTCACCCCTCCACTTT
15 . TRBJ1-5 TRBV28 . CASSFDGAGNQPQHF TGTGCCAGCAGTTTTGATGGGGCGGGCAATCAGCCCCAGCATTTT
15 . TRBJ2-1 TRBV18 . CASSPPSLSYNEQFF TGTGCCAGCTCACCACCTAGTCTCTCCTACAATGAGCAGTTCTTC
15 . TRBJ1-3 TRBV28 . CASSLGSWTGNTIYF TGTGCCAGCAGTTTGGGCAGTTGGACTGGAAACACCATATATTTT
16 TRBD2 TRBJ2-2 TRBV5-5 . CASSPGGGVNTGELFF TGTGCCAGCAGCCCCGGGGGAGGGGTTAACACCGGGGAGCTGTTTTTT
12 . TRBJ2-7 TRBV28 . CASSLVLYEQYF TGTGCCAGCAGTTTAGTCCTCTACGAGCAGTACTTC